This passage covers 28 T cell receptor beta chains from one sample sequenced in a study of spatial heterogeneity in lung cancer. Time point meaning: sample taken at primary tumor resection. Researchers sequenced whole RNA taken from tumor, nontumor lung or frozen PBMC without sorting. TCRdb passed the 5' RACE reads through MiXCR, listing each CDR3 protein once. The sample includes about 13,000 distinct CDR3 sequences, roughly 9.1% seen only once; the top ten take 25% to 30%. Sequenced material: PBMCs, taken at surgery. Receptors originate from a male donor with early-stage non-small cell lung cancer.

This clonotype was seen repeatedly, ten times or more. The CDR3 bases are TGCAGCGTTGAAGGTAAGGGAAGACCCTACGAGCAGTACTTC. Its translation is CSVEGKGRPYEQYF. This chain joins TRBV29-1 and TRBJ2-7; the D is unclear. V lost 1 base and J lost 2, with 12 bases in between. CDR1 and CDR2 (germline): SQVTM, ANQGSEA. This CDR3 is 14 amino acids long.

This clonotype appeared many times. This chain joins TRBV14 and TRBJ2-5, with 13 bases lining up with TRBD2. From germline, CDR1 is SGHDN and CDR2 FVKESK. This CDR3 is built from 15 residues. V trimming: 4 bases; J trimming: 5 bases; junction bases outside the gene matches: 4. The CDR3 here is CASSLGLAGIETQYF. The CDR3 DNA sequence: TGTGCCAGCAGCCTGGGACTAGCGGGAATCGAGACCCAGTACTTC.

The sample holds a few counts of this clonotype. The rearrangement links TRBV10-3 to TRBJ2-3; the match to TRBD1 covers 7 bases. The CDR3 length is 15 residues. Germline lookup yields CDR1 ENHRY and CDR2 SYGVKD. The ends lost 5 bases at V and 2 bases at J; junction bases unmatched: 7. The CDR3 DNA sequence: TGTGCCATCAGTCCCGGGACAGCGAACACAGATACGCAGTATTTT. It is translated as CAISPGTANTDTQYF.

This clonotype appeared many times. The CDR3 nucleotides are TGTGCCAGCAGCTTAGGTAGCGTGGGAAACATTCAGTACTTC. Protein: CASSLGSVGNIQYF. This chain connects TRBV7-2 to TRBJ2-4; weak D call: TRBD2 (5 bases). The V end was cut by 1 base, the J end by 6 bases, with 10 bases between. Germline CDR1 reads SGHTA; CDR2 reads FQGNSA. This CDR3 is built from 14 residues.

This clonotype was seen ten or more times. This sequence joins TRBV7-9 and TRBJ2-2; 7 bases line up with TRBD1. J lost 1 base, V lost 2 bases, and 4 bases had no gene match. The CDR3 consists of 16 residues. Germline CDR1 reads SEHNR; CDR2 reads FQNEAQ (reference sequence). The CDR3 coding sequence is TGTGCCAGCAGCTTATCCAGGACAGGGAACACCGGGGAGCTGTTTTTT. Protein product: CASSLSRTGNTGELFF. The complete variable domain, with remaining parts taken from reference TRBV7-9 and TRBJ2-2, reads DTGVSQNPRHKITKRGQNVTFRCDPISEHNRLYWYRQTLGQGPEFLTYFQNEAQLEKSRLLSDRFSAERPKGSFSTLEIQRTEQGDSAMYLCASSLSRTGNTGELFFGEGSRLTVL.

This clonotype was seen ten or more times. The rearrangement uses TRBV3-1 and TRBJ1-4; 7 bases match TRBD1. V dropped 4 bases and J dropped 8; count of bases not matched to a gene: 13. CDR1 and CDR2 from the germline V gene are LGHDT and YNNKEL (reference sequence). The CDR3 loop spans 16 amino acids. CDR3 sequence: CASSPRWRQGGEKLFF. CDR3 DNA: TGTGCCAGCAGCCCCAGATGGAGGCAGGGGGGCGAAAAACTGTTTTTT.

This clonotype was found many times. V is TRBV28 and J is TRBJ2-3; D unresolved. Germline loops: CDR1 MDHEN, CDR2 SYDVKM. V was trimmed by 6 bases and J by 8 bases, leaving 12 bases between them. The CDR3 runs 12 residues. The CDR3 sequence is CASSHWDATQYF. The CDR3 DNA reads as TGTGCCAGCAGCCATTGGGATGCTACGCAGTATTTT.

This clonotype was counted at least ten times. V and J are TRBV5-4 and TRBJ2-2; 9 nucleotides align to TRBD1. This CDR3 region has 15 residues. Germline CDR1 SGHNT, CDR2 YYREEE (reference sequence). J was trimmed by 7 bases and V by 4 bases; bases with no gene match: 8. The CDR3 sequence: CASSRNRGQSGELFF. The DNA of the CDR3 is TGTGCCAGCAGCAGAAACAGGGGGCAGAGCGGGGAGCTGTTTTTT.

This clonotype is medium-sized by share. The chain joins TRBV6-5 to TRBJ1-4; D unresolved. The CDR3 length is 13 residues. Trimming took off 0 bases at V and 12 bases at J, with 11 bases between the two ends. Germline V lookup: CDR1 MNHEY, CDR2 SVGAGI. CDR3 bases: TGTGCCAGCAGTTACTCAGGACTGGCGGAACTGTTTTTT. It yields the protein CASSYSGLAELFF.

This clonotype was observed at least ten times. The genes are TRBV7-8 and TRBJ2-7, with 9 bases aligning to TRBD1. The CDR3 is made up of 14 amino acids. Germline loops: CDR1 SGHVS, CDR2 FQNEAQ. The J segment lost 6 bases and the V segment lost 0 bases, leaving 3 bases of the junction unmatched. CDR3 residues: CASSLAGQGSEQYF. The CDR3 DNA sequence: TGTGCCAGCAGCTTAGCGGGACAGGGCTCCGAGCAGTACTTC. Filled out from reference TRBV7-8 and TRBJ2-7, the complete variable domain reads GAGVSQSPRYKVAKRGQDVALRCDPISGHVSLFWYQQALGQGPEFLTYFQNEAQLDKSGLPSDRFFAERPEGSVSTLKIQRTQQEDSAVYLCASSLAGQGSEQYFGPGTRLTVT.

This clonotype was picked up many times. The chain has TRBV9 and TRBJ2-3; 8 nucleotides line up with TRBD2. The trim removed 4 bases at V and 0 bases at J, leaving 10 bases unmatched. The CDR3 consists of 17 residues. CDR1 is SGDLS and CDR2 is YYNGEE in the germline V gene. CDR3 protein: CASSQLAEPRSTDTQYF. CDR3 in DNA: TGTGCCAGCAGCCAACTAGCGGAACCCAGGAGCACAGATACGCAGTATTTT.

In regard to this clonotype: Being one base from a much bigger clone, this may be a read error. The rearrangement joins TRBV9 to TRBJ2-7; the match to TRBD2 covers 10 bases. Unmatched junction bases numbered 10, after V lost 3 bases and J lost 7 bases. Germline assignment: CDR1 SGDLS and CDR2 YYNGEE. CDR3 length equals 15 residues. The CDR3: CASSEGAGGLREQYF. CDR3 in DNA: TGTGCCAGCAGCGAGGGAGCGGGAGGGCTAAGGGAGCAGTACTTC. The full variable domain, in which reference TRBV9 and TRBJ2-7 provide the parts outside the CDR3, is DSGVTQTPKHLITATGQRVTLRCSPRSGDLSVYWYQQSLDQGLQFLIQYYNGEERAKGNILERFSAQQFPDLHSELNLSSLELGDSALYFCASSEGAGGLREQYFGPGTRLTVT.

This clonotype was seen ten or more times. This chain joins TRBV19 and TRBJ2-3, with 9 bases fitting TRBD2. This CDR3 contains 16 residues. J lost 2 bases, V lost 7 bases, and 10 bases had no gene match. Germline CDR1 is LNHDA and CDR2 is SQIVND (reference sequence). CDR3 sequence (DNA): TGTGCCAGTACCCGTGATAGCGGGAGCGTCACAGATACGCAGTATTTT. Translation gives CASTRDSGSVTDTQYF.

This clonotype was counted many times. The chain has TRBV7-2 and TRBJ1-2; D gene ambiguous. V lost 0 bases and J 7 bases, leaving 15 bases between the germline ends. This CDR3 contains 15 residues. The germline CDR1 and CDR2 sequences are SGHTA and FQGNSA. Written as DNA, the CDR3 is TGTGCCAGCAGCTTAGCTGTGGGAAGAGTTAGTGGCTACACCTTC. Its translation: CASSLAVGRVSGYTF.

This clonotype came up many times. The V gene is TRBV3-1, the J gene TRBJ2-3; D ambiguous. V lost 2 bases, J lost 0 bases, and 12 bases lay in between. The CDR3 length is 16 residues. In germline, CDR1 is LGHDT, CDR2 YNNKEL (reference sequence). The CDR3 reads CASSQSRITSTDTQYF. CDR3 bases: TGTGCCAGCAGCCAATCCAGAATTACTAGCACAGATACGCAGTATTTT.

This clonotype appeared many times. The chain combines TRBV6-2 or TRBV6-3 with TRBJ2-5, with D maybe TRBD2 (7 bases). The germline CDR1 and CDR2 sequences are MNHEY and SVGEGT. Trimming took 5 bases from V and 1 from J, leaving 11 bases between them. The CDR3 consists of 14 residues. The CDR3 DNA is TGTGCCAGCAGTGAGGGGGGGACCCAAGAGACCCAGTACTTC. Residues: CASSEGGTQETQYF.

By frequency in the sample, this clonotype is medium-sized (0.01 to 0.1%). The chain uses TRBV27 and TRBJ1-5; D might be TRBD1 (6 bases). Trimming left V 7 bases short and J 1 base short, with 17 bases between. Germline V gene lookup returns CDR1 MNHEY and CDR2 SMNVEV (reference sequence). The CDR3 spans 16 residues. The CDR3 loop reads CASKGGGRLSNQPQHF. Written as DNA, the CDR3 is TGTGCCAGCAAGGGAGGGGGGCGGTTGAGCAATCAGCCCCAGCATTTT.

By share, this clonotype ranks as medium-sized (0.01 to 0.1%). The rearrangement joins TRBV29-1 to TRBJ2-1, with TRBD1 identical over 11 bases. With V trimmed by 8 bases and J by 6 bases, 12 bases remained unmatched. Germline V lookup: CDR1 SQVTM, CDR2 ANQGSEA. The CDR3 covers 15 residues. The CDR3 coding sequence is TGCAGCTGGACTAATACCGGGACAGGGGGCAATGAGCAGTTCTTC. Encoded protein: CSWTNTGTGGNEQFF.

This clonotype showed up many times. This chain connects TRBV5-6 to TRBJ1-1; TRBD1 agrees at 9 bases. J was trimmed by 4 bases and V by 4 bases; bases with no gene match: 8. Germline V CDR1 and CDR2: SGHDT, YYEEEE. CDR3 length: 15 amino acids. The CDR3 loop reads CASSPDRGSFTEAFF. The DNA for the CDR3 is TGTGCCAGCAGCCCGGACAGGGGATCATTCACTGAAGCTTTCTTT.

The table lists this clonotype with many counts. The chain has TRBV3-1 and TRBJ2-1; 10 bases line up with TRBD2. This CDR3 comprises 13 residues. Germline-derived CDR1 and CDR2 are LGHDT and YNNKEL (reference sequence). With V trimmed by 7 bases and J by 8 bases, 5 bases remained unmatched. The CDR3 DNA follows: TGTGCCAGCATGGAGCGGGAGGGCCATGAGCAGTTCTTC. It encodes CASMEREGHEQFF.

This clonotype occurred many times. The chain combines TRBV3-1 with TRBJ1-4; 7 nucleotides match TRBD1. The germline V gene has CDR1 LGHDT and CDR2 YNNKEL (reference sequence). This CDR3 is built from 14 residues. V was pared by 4 bases and J by 9 bases, with 8 bases of the junction left unmatched. The CDR3 nucleotides are TGTGCCAGCAGCCGAGGACAGGTGGAGCAAAAACTGTTTTTT. Protein sequence: CASSRGQVEQKLFF.

This clonotype was recorded a few times. The CDR3 reads CSVDLGQHTEAFF. CDR3 DNA: TGCAGCGTTGACTTGGGGCAGCACACTGAAGCTTTCTTT. The chain has TRBV29-1 and TRBJ1-1, with a tentative D call TRBD1 (5 bases). The length of the CDR3 is 13 residues. Looked up from germline, CDR1 is SQVTM and CDR2 is ANQGSEA. Trimming stripped 3 bases from V and 3 bases from J, with 11 bases between.

This clonotype was seen at least ten times. The chain couples TRBV5-4 to TRBJ1-4; D is possibly TRBD1 (5 bases). From germline, CDR1 is SGHNT and CDR2 YYREEE (reference sequence). V gave up 2 bases and J gave up 4 bases, with 9 bases separating them. The CDR3 spans 14 residues. CDR3 protein: CASSLAGINEKLFF. CDR3 nucleotides: TGTGCCAGCAGCTTAGCAGGGATTAATGAAAAACTGTTTTTT.

This clonotype was found many times. The chain is built from TRBV28 and TRBJ2-5; possible D gene TRBD1, 5 bases. The length of the CDR3 is 13 residues. The V and J ends lost 7 bases and 2 bases respectively, with 11 bases between them. Looked up from germline, CDR1 is MDHEN and CDR2 is SYDVKM. The CDR3 is CASNPTEQETQYF. In DNA form, the CDR3 reads TGTGCCAGCAACCCGACAGAGCAAGAGACCCAGTACTTC.

This clonotype has a count of ten or more. The rearrangement links TRBV28 to TRBJ2-1; 9 nucleotides agree with TRBD2. J was trimmed by 8 bases and V by 6 bases; bases with no gene match: 8. Germline-derived CDR1 and CDR2 are MDHEN and SYDVKM. The CDR3 covers 14 residues. CDR3 nucleotides: TGTGCCAGCAGCTTAGCGGGAGTTGGCCATGAGCAGTTCTTC. Amino acids: CASSLAGVGHEQFF.

This clonotype was seen many times. In DNA form, the CDR3 reads TGTGCCAGCAGCACTCTAGGGGTCAATGAGCAGTTCTTC. This encodes CASSTLGVNEQFF. The chain is built from TRBV28 and TRBJ2-1, with D perhaps TRBD1 (5 bases). The CDR3 extends over 13 amino acids. Germline lookup yields CDR1 MDHEN and CDR2 SYDVKM. The V end lost 6 bases, the J end lost 6 bases, and 12 bases lay between the germline ends.

This clonotype has ten or more counts. The chain uses TRBV18 and TRBJ2-5, with D hard to call. V was pared by 6 bases and J by 4 bases, with 9 bases between. There are 12 residues in the CDR3. The germline V gene has CDR1 KGHSH and CDR2 LQKENI. The CDR3 reads CASSPGLETQYF. The CDR3 DNA reads TGTGCCAGCTCCCCCGGATTAGAGACCCAGTACTTC.

The table lists this clonotype with many counts. The chain links TRBV27 to TRBJ2-7; 9 bases line up with TRBD1. CDR3 length: 13 amino acids. With V trimmed by 8 bases and J by 1 base, 3 bases remained unmatched. Per the germline V gene, CDR1 is MNHEY and CDR2 is SMNVEV (reference sequence). For the CDR3, the DNA is TGTGCCAGCCCCGGGACAGGGTCCTACGAGCAGTACTTC. Encoded protein: CASPGTGSYEQYF.